Following are 32 T cell receptor beta chains from one sample sequenced in a study of beta chain features in type 1 diabetes. Overall study findings and caveats: Patients with Type 1 diabetes showed moderately but significantly shorter TCRB CDR3s in all four CD4+ subsets.

Their target antigens are unknown. Expressed TCRB transcripts were sequenced after all isolated RNA was converted to cDNA. TCRdb's table, derived via immunoSEQ multiplex PCR, lists solely in-frame clones and lacks some. The sample yields about 700,000 clones, roughly 13% seen once. The specimen was naive CD4+ T cells from blood. The receptor set was obtained from a man aged 18 to 30 with type 1 diabetes.

This clone has more than one count but fewer than ten. This rearrangement joins TRBV7-7 to TRBJ2-1; 10 bases line up with TRBD1. Looked up from germline, CDR1 is SSHAT and CDR2 is FNYEAQ (reference sequence). The junction had 1 base not matched to a gene; V was cut back by 1 base and J by 7 bases. The CDR3 extends over 14 amino acids. CDR3 DNA sequence: TGTGCCAGCAGCTTAGGACAGGGGGCGAATGAGCAGTTCTTC. The encoded protein is CASSLGQGANEQFF.

A few counts support this clone. Here the CDR3 DNA reads TGCAGCGTTTTACTAGGGGCCTCTAACTATGGCTACACCTTC. Protein product: CSVLLGASNYGYTF. The chain carries TRBV29-1 and TRBJ1-2, with a weak D call TRBD1 (5 bases). CDR3 length: 14 residues. Germline CDR1 is SQVTM and CDR2 is ANQGSEA. The germline V and J ends were trimmed by 5 bases and 0 bases, with 13 bases remaining between them.

This clone was detected a few times. The chain links TRBV6-5 to TRBJ1-4; D not resolved. The CDR3 extends over 14 amino acids. Germline assignment: CDR1 MNHEY and CDR2 SVGAGI. Trimming pared 5 bases from V and 7 bases from J, leaving 14 bases between. This CDR3 reads CASSNRDLGEKLFF. The CDR3 DNA is TGTGCCAGCAGTAACCGGGATCTCGGTGAAAAACTGTTTTTT.

This clone has more than one count but fewer than ten. This chain joins TRBV19 and TRBJ2-3; possible D gene TRBD2, 6 bases. Trimming removed 7 bases from V and 1 base from J, with 12 bases in between. From germline, CDR1 is LNHDA and CDR2 SQIVND (reference sequence). This CDR3 comprises 14 residues. CDR3 in amino acids: CASMWSGGTDTQYF. CDR3 DNA: TGTGCCAGTATGTGGTCGGGGGGCACAGATACGCAGTATTTT.

This clone was counted between two and nine times. The chain carries TRBV18 and TRBJ2-2; 7 nucleotides match TRBD2. Germline CDR1 reads KGHSH; CDR2 reads LQKENI. The CDR3 runs 17 residues. After removal of 8 bases from V and 0 bases from J, the junction contained 12 bases not matched to a gene. This CDR3 is CASEQGLVSTNTGELFF. CDR3 nucleotide sequence: TGTGCCAGCGAACAAGGACTAGTTTCCACGAACACCGGGGAGCTGTTTTTT.

Regarding this clone: The sample has other DNA sequences that encode this CDR3 too. The V call is TRBV7-9, the J call TRBJ2-3; no firm D call. Trimming took off 1 base at V and 4 bases at J, with 3 bases between the two ends. CDR3 length equals 12 residues. Per the germline V gene, CDR1 is SEHNR and CDR2 is FQNEAQ (reference sequence). The CDR3 DNA reads TGTGCCAGCAGCTTAGTAGCAGATACGCAGTATTTT. It encodes CASSLVADTQYF.

The chain employs TRBV4-1 and TRBJ2-4, with D possibly being TRBD1 (8 bases). Trimming stripped 1 base from V and 1 base from J, with 11 bases between. This CDR3 has 16 amino acids. The V gene's germline CDR1 is MGHRA and CDR2 YSYEKL. The DNA for the CDR3 is TGCGCCAGCAGCCAAGTACAGGGGGGGGCCAAAAACATTCAGTACTTC. The encoded protein is CASSQVQGGAKNIQYF.

The rearrangement links TRBV29-1 to TRBJ1-4, with TRBD1 identical over 8 bases. Germline V gene data show CDR1 as SQVTM and CDR2 as ANQGSEA. V dropped 5 bases and J dropped 6; count of bases not matched to a gene: 2. CDR3 length equals 12 residues. The CDR3 here is CSVLTGDEKLFF. The DNA for the CDR3 is TGCAGCGTTTTGACAGGGGATGAAAAACTGTTTTTT. Using reference TRBV29-1 and TRBJ1-4 for the parts outside the CDR3, the full variable domain is SAVISQKPSRDICQRGTSLTIQCQVDSQVTMMFWYRQQPGQSLTLIATANQGSEATYESGFVIDKFPISRPNLTFSTLTVSNMSPEDSSIYLCSVLTGDEKLFFGSGTQLSVL.

This clone has only a few counts. The rearrangement joins TRBV7-9 to TRBJ2-5; no reliable D call. V lost 0 bases, J lost 4 bases, and 15 bases lay in between. The CDR3 runs to 16 residues. CDR1 SEHNR and CDR2 FQNEAQ come from the germline V gene (reference sequence). CDR3 nucleotides: TGTGCCAGCAGCTTAGCAGAACTACGTAAGGGAGAGACCCAGTACTTC. It encodes CASSLAELRKGETQYF.

The CDR3 DNA sequence: TGTGCCAGCAGTGGGGAAGGGAGCGGGGGCTCCTACAATGAGCAGTTCTTC. Translation gives CASSGEGSGGSYNEQFF. The chain is built from TRBV27 and TRBJ2-1; TRBD2 aligns across 8 bases. Trimming removed 5 bases from V and 0 bases from J; junction bases left unmatched: 9. Germline CDR1 reads MNHEY; CDR2 reads SMNVEV (reference sequence). CDR3 length: 17 amino acids.

V gene TRBV9 combines with J gene TRBJ1-1; D not certain. CDR1 SGDLS and CDR2 YYNGEE come from the germline V gene. Trimming shortened V by 0 bases and J by 3 bases, and 6 bases separated the two germline ends. CDR3 length: 13 amino acids. The CDR3 nucleotides are TGTGCCAGCAGCGTAGTTTTTGACACTGAAGCTTTCTTT. Encoded protein: CASSVVFDTEAFF. The whole variable domain, filled in from reference TRBV9 and TRBJ1-1, reads DSGVTQTPKHLITATGQRVTLRCSPRSGDLSVYWYQQSLDQGLQFLIQYYNGEERAKGNILERFSAQQFPDLHSELNLSSLELGDSALYFCASSVVFDTEAFFGQGTRLTVV.

This clone occurred a few times. This chain links TRBV27 with TRBJ1-2; 9 bases are a match to TRBD1. Looked up from germline, CDR1 is MNHEY and CDR2 is SMNVEV (reference sequence). With V trimmed by 6 bases and J by 8 bases, 7 bases remained unmatched. The length of the CDR3 is 13 residues. CDR3: CASRPQGARGYTF. DNA for the CDR3: TGTGCCAGCAGGCCACAGGGGGCTCGGGGCTACACCTTC.

The CDR3 reads CSVRGLDEKLFF. The CDR3, as DNA: TGCAGCGTTCGTGGATTGGATGAAAAACTGTTTTTT. The V gene is TRBV29-1, the J gene TRBJ1-4; the D is unclear. The V end lost 5 bases, the J end lost 6 bases, and 10 bases lay between the germline ends. The CDR3 is 12 residues long. Germline CDR1 and CDR2: SQVTM and ANQGSEA.

V usage is TRBV6-1 and J usage is TRBJ2-1, with D uncertain. The CDR3 spans 11 residues. Germline CDR1 and CDR2: MNHNS and SASEGT. V lost 11 bases and J 5 bases, leaving 10 bases between the germline ends. The CDR3 reads CAPGQDNEQFF. In DNA form, the CDR3 reads TGTGCCCCCGGGCAGGACAATGAGCAGTTCTTC.

This clone has more than one count but fewer than ten. V and J are TRBV14 and TRBJ2-2; D call uncertain. CDR3 length equals 16 residues. V shed 4 bases and J shed 0 bases, with 12 bases lying between them. The V gene's germline CDR1 is SGHDN and CDR2 FVKESK. The CDR3 coding sequence is TGTGCCAGCAGCCCCCGCTGGGATCCGAACACCGGGGAGCTGTTTTTT. Its translation is CASSPRWDPNTGELFF.

This CDR3 is CAWKLGPPAPLHF. DNA of the CDR3: TGTGCCTGGAAGCTGGGACCCCCGGCACCCCTCCACTTT. V usage is TRBV30 and J usage is TRBJ1-6; a weak D match, TRBD1 (5 bases). This CDR3 comprises 13 residues. The V gene lost 4 bases and the J gene lost 11 bases, with 15 bases spanning the gap. The germline CDR1 and CDR2 sequences are GTSNPN and SVGIG (reference sequence).

V usage is TRBV29-1 and J usage is TRBJ1-1; D possibly corresponds to TRBD1 (6 bases). V lost 8 bases, J lost 2 bases, and 21 bases lay in between. Per the germline V gene, CDR1 is SQVTM and CDR2 is ANQGSEA. The CDR3 spans 15 residues. The CDR3 DNA sequence: TGCAGCTACCGGGGAGGCAACAGGGCAAACACTGAAGCTTTCTTT. It encodes CSYRGGNRANTEAFF.

This clone was picked up a small number of times. This rearrangement joins TRBV7-6 to TRBJ2-1; D possibly corresponds to TRBD1 (5 bases). Germline V gene data show CDR1 as SGHVS and CDR2 as FNYEAQ. Trimming removed 1 base at V and 0 bases at J, with 16 bases between. This CDR3 has 18 residues. The CDR3 DNA sequence: TGTGCCAGCAGCTTAGGTACAGGCCTTGAAAGCTCCTACAATGAGCAGTTCTTC. This encodes CASSLGTGLESSYNEQFF.

This clone was seen only a few times. The same CDR3 can be traced to other DNA sequences in this sample. This rearrangement joins TRBV5-1 to TRBJ1-1; 8 bases map to TRBD1. This CDR3 has 14 amino acids. In germline, CDR1 is SGHRS, CDR2 YFSETQ. V shed 3 bases, J shed 2 bases, and the junction held 3 bases outside the gene matches. CDR3 DNA sequence: TGCGCCAGCAGCTCCGACAGGGGAAACACTGAAGCTTTCTTT. Translated: CASSSDRGNTEAFF. The whole variable domain, remainder taken from reference TRBV5-1 and TRBJ1-1, is KAGVTQTPRYLIKTRGQQVTLSCSPISGHRSVSWYQQTPGQGLQFLFEYFSETQRNKGNFPGRFSGRQFSNSRSEMNVSTLELGDSALYLCASSSDRGNTEAFFGQGTRLTVV.

The sample holds a few counts of this clone. The V gene is TRBV29-1, the J gene TRBJ1-5; the D gene is possibly TRBD1 (5 bases). Germline V gene sequence: CDR1 SQVTM, CDR2 ANQGSEA. Trimming stripped 5 bases from V and 5 bases from J, with 13 bases between. The CDR3 has 13 residues. The CDR3 DNA reads TGCAGCGTTAGAAGTGGGACGGATCAGCCCCAGCATTTT. Its protein product is CSVRSGTDQPQHF.

The DNA of the CDR3 is TGTGCCATCAGTGAGTCCGGGGGGGTACGCGAGCAGTACTTC. Translating gives CAISESGGVREQYF. The chain couples TRBV10-3 to TRBJ2-7; 8 nucleotides agree with TRBD2. CDR1 and CDR2 from the germline V gene are ENHRY and SYGVKD. V was pared by 0 bases and J by 6 bases, with 4 bases of the junction left unmatched. This CDR3 has 14 amino acids.

This clone was seen only a few times. V gene TRBV30 combines with J gene TRBJ2-7, with a weak D call TRBD2 (5 bases). The germline gives CDR1 GTSNPN, CDR2 SVGIG (reference sequence). With 5 bases removed from V and 5 bases from J, the gap between germline ends came to 19 bases. The CDR3 length is 14 residues. The CDR3 nucleotides read TGTGCCTGGGACCGCGGGCAGGCCGTCCACGAGCAGTACTTC. Amino acids: CAWDRGQAVHEQYF.

This clone was observed a handful of times. The V gene is TRBV19, the J gene TRBJ1-4; D remains unclear. CDR3 length: 11 amino acids. From germline, CDR1 is LNHDA and CDR2 SQIVND (reference sequence). V was pared by 7 bases and J by 8 bases, with 8 bases between. The CDR3 DNA reads as TGTGCCAGTAAGGTGGGCGAAAAACTGTTTTTT. The encoded protein is CASKVGEKLFF. The full variable domain, completed using reference TRBV19 and TRBJ1-4, is DGGITQSPKYLFRKEGQNVTLSCEQNLNHDAMYWYRQDPGQGLRLIYYSQIVNDFQKGDIAEGYSVSREKKESFPLTVTSAQKNPTAFYLCASKVGEKLFFGSGTQLSVL.

This CDR3 reads CASSLERSTEAFF. In DNA form, the CDR3 reads TGTGCCAGCAGCTTGGAGAGGAGCACTGAAGCTTTCTTT. V gene TRBV5-4 combines with J gene TRBJ1-1; no reliable D call. From germline, CDR1 is SGHNT and CDR2 YYREEE (reference sequence). V lost 0 bases and J 4 bases, leaving 7 bases between the germline ends. The CDR3 is 13 amino acids.

The chain uses TRBV6-1 and TRBJ1-2; D gene uncertain. V lost 4 bases and J lost 0, with 15 bases in between. Germline V gene lookup returns CDR1 MNHNS and CDR2 SASEGT. The CDR3 covers 16 residues. CDR3 bases: TGTGCCAGCAGTGCCTATCTCGCGGGAGCTAACTATGGCTACACCTTC. As protein: CASSAYLAGANYGYTF.

This clone was recorded a few times. The CDR3, as DNA: TGTGCCAGCAGTCTACAGGGTGCCAACTATGGCTACACCTTC. This codes for CASSLQGANYGYTF. The chain combines TRBV6-5 with TRBJ1-2; D might be TRBD1 (6 bases). The CDR3 extends over 14 amino acids. Germline assignment: CDR1 MNHEY and CDR2 SVGAGI. Trimming removed 5 bases at V and 2 bases at J, with 12 bases between.

This sequence joins TRBV18 and TRBJ1-1; D is undetermined. The CDR3 has 12 amino acids. Germline V lookup: CDR1 KGHSH, CDR2 LQKENI. Trimming pared 3 bases from V and 11 bases from J, leaving 13 bases between. CDR3 nucleotide sequence: TGTGCCAGCTCACCCCCGGACGGTCGGGCTTTCTTT. It translates to CASSPPDGRAFF.

V usage is TRBV12-2 and J usage is TRBJ1-2. TRBV12-2 corresponds to a pseudogene. CDR3 length equals 15 residues. The CDR3 is CASRMARGGSYGYTF. The CDR3 DNA reads as TGTGCAAGTCGCATGGCCCGCGGGGGTAGCTATGGCTACACCTTC.

The chain joins TRBV29-1 to TRBJ2-3, with D hard to call. The V gene's germline CDR1 is SQVTM and CDR2 ANQGSEA. The CDR3 has 12 residues. V gave up 2 bases and J gave up 6 bases, with 9 bases separating them. The CDR3: CSVEISPDTQYF. As DNA, the CDR3 is TGCAGCGTTGAAATCAGTCCCGATACGCAGTATTTT.

This clone was detected once. This chain links TRBV5-4 with TRBJ1-1, with D possibly TRBD1 on 5 matching bases. Germline lookup yields CDR1 SGHNT and CDR2 YYREEE (reference sequence). This CDR3 is 13 amino acids long. Between the trimmed V and J ends, which lost 2 bases and 5 bases, there was a span of 10 bases. The CDR3 spells CASSLGVGTEAFF. CDR3 coding DNA: TGTGCCAGCAGCTTAGGGGTGGGGACTGAAGCTTTCTTT. The full variable domain, rest sourced from reference TRBV5-4 and TRBJ1-1, is ETGVTQSPTHLIKTRGQQVTLRCSSQSGHNTVSWYQQALGQGPQFIFQYYREEENGRGNFPPRFSGLQFPNYSSELNVNALELDDSALYLCASSLGVGTEAFFGQGTRLTVV.

This clone was counted only a few times. The genes are TRBV2 and TRBJ1-1; D ambiguous. CDR3 length: 11 residues. Trimming cost V 6 bases and J 4 bases, with 6 bases left between them. Germline CDR1 SNHLY, CDR2 FYNNEI. CDR3 sequence: CASRQSTEAFF. The DNA for the CDR3 is TGTGCCAGCAGACAGAGCACTGAAGCTTTCTTT.

V gene TRBV10-3 combines with J gene TRBJ1-5, with D perhaps matching TRBD1 (6 bases). Trimming shortened V by 2 bases and J by 5 bases, and 13 bases separated the two germline ends. The CDR3 has 15 amino acids. Per germline, CDR1 ENHRY and CDR2 SYGVKD. The CDR3 coding sequence is TGTGCCATCAGTGAGGGTCAGGGGTTCGATCAGCCCCAGCATTTT. It translates to CAISEGQGFDQPQHF.